The present T cell receptor (beta chain) was sequenced within a study of T cell repertoires and HLA-DP antigens. Study summary: Donor ages ranged from 18-to-29 to 60-to-69; a couple of men, one woman.

Notes on this clone: Its antigen is not identified.

Pre-culture CD4+ samples were sequenced deeply, targeting hundreds of thousands of T cell genomes. Sequencing was performed with immunoSEQ multiplex PCR; in TCRdb, only in-frame clones are kept and a portion is missing. This sample has about 89,000 clones, with approximately 86% found just once. Study-wide results and caveats: Against one allele, clones undetected before culture averaged approximately 36%; against the other, approximately 51%.

This clonotype originated in a middle-aged man in good health and CMV-seronegative. Sequencing input: CD4+ T cells from PBMCs.

The DNA for the CDR3 is TGTGCCAGCAGCCACAGTAGCGGGAGAACAGATACGCAGTATTTT. Residues: CASSHSSGRTDTQYF. This chain links TRBV6-5 with TRBJ2-3; 9 bases are shared with TRBD2. The CDR3 is 15 amino acids. Losses at the gene ends were 6 bases for V and 3 bases for J; bases not matched to a gene: 7. The germline V gene encodes CDR1 MNHEY and CDR2 SVGAGI.